This T cell receptor beta chain comes out of a study of cytomegalovirus exposure and HLA in healthy donors. About the research overall: Early release data held 85 million or so unique TCRs from HLA-typed donors.

Remarks on this clone: Its antigen is currently unknown. The junction departs from the called germline gene at one end, perhaps through a read error.

Broader study findings: Most TCR sequences showed up rarely, but some public TCRs showed up in many donors. It was confirmed in vitro that three of the CMV-associated chains were specific for CMV antigens.

The CDR3 spans 11 residues. Germline values: CDR1 SEHNR, CDR2 FQNEAQ (reference sequence). With 60 Vbeta and 13 Jbeta primers, the PCR was carried out. Assay: immunoSEQ multiplex PCR; the TCRdb copy retains only in-frame clones and omits some. The repertoire holds 140,000 to 150,000 clones, approximately 76% seen once, with approximately 2% in the top ten. The TCR originated in a man aged 35 to 55 in good health and CMV-seronegative. The source material was PBMCs. V usage is TRBV7-9 and J usage is TRBJ2-7, with D uncertain. CDR3 region: CSSSYSYEQYF. The CDR3 bases are TGTTCCAGCAGTTACTCCTACGAGCAGTACTTC.